This T cell receptor (beta chain) emerged from a study of CD8 T cells in ankylosing spondylitis (dated by TCRdb to the late 2010s). Study-level background: To find TCR variants linked to disease, the study profiled T cell receptor beta repertoires in ankylosing spondylitis patients and healthy donors. The whole study cohort included 90 to 120 healthy donors and 20 to 25 ankylosing spondylitis patients. Peripheral blood was sampled, and synovial fluid was additionally collected from ankylosing spondylitis patients. Points the paper makes about the study in general: Some TCR beta motif variants had previously been reported in synovial fluid and blood of reactive arthritis patients, which suggested common disease-initiation mechanisms. According to the report, matched synovial fluid samples from ankylosing spondylitis patients were significantly enriched for the disease-linked clones. Blood from ankylosing spondylitis patients appeared to be characterized by a TCR beta motif made up of under 10 highly homologous amino acid variants. In peripheral blood, the disease-linked clones were found at relatively low frequencies and had a CD8+ phenotype.

From its cysteine to its phenylalanine, the CDR3 spans 15 amino acids. Of the read, only the CDR3 DNA is kept; its 45 bases are in frame from base 1. Per the germline V gene, LGHNA is the CDR1 and YSLEER is the CDR2. V was cut back by 3 bases and J by 3 bases, leaving a gap of 13 bases between them. This clonotype was counted many times. Its antigen remains unidentified. One base away there is no much larger clone; base qualities are not given. Sequencing instrument: Illumina HiSeq 2500. Quantitative 5'-RACE with molecular barcodes was used to prepare TCR beta libraries. Concerning the study's data processing: Disease-linked TCR variants were identified with a new computational method built on a probabilistic model of VDJ rearrangement. In TCRdb, the public reads were trimmed at Q25 with fastp and aligned with MiXCR, with productive beta chains retained. Merged by CDR3 protein, the rows form single entries marked with the most common genes and DNA. These V and J calls originate from TCRdb's pipeline instead of the authors' own analysis. For this sample there are some 200,000 distinct CDR3 sequences; about 7.3% appear just once. In total, the top ten clones hold 12% to 15% of the sample.

The receptor was isolated from a male donor with ankylosing spondylitis. The rearranged segments are TRBV4-3 and TRBJ2-3, with TRBD2 as a weak D call on 6 bases. The specimen sequenced was blood, either unsorted or a sorted T cell fraction (not recorded which). The encoded CDR3 is CASSQFSAGTDTQYF. The nucleotide sequence reads TGCGCCAGCAGCCAGTTTTCGGCGGGGACAGATACGCAGTATTTT.